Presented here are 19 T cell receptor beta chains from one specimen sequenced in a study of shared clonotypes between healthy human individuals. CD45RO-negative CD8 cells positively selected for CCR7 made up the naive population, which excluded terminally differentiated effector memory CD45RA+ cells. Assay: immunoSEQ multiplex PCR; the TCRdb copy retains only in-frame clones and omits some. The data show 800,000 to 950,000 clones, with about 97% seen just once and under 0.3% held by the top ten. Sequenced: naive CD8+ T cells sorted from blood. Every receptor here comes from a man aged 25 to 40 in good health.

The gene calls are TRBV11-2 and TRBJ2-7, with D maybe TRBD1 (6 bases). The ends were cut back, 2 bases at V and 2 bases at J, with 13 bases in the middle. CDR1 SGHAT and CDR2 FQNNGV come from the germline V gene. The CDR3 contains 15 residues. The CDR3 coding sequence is TGTGCCAGCAGCTTACTAGTCGGACAGACCTACGAGCAGTACTTC. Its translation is CASSLLVGQTYEQYF.

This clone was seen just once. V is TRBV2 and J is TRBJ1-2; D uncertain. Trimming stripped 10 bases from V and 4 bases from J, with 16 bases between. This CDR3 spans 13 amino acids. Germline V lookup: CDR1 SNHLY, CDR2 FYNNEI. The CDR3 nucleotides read TGTGCCATCCTCCGGGCTCCTGGCTATGGCTACACCTTC. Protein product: CAILRAPGYGYTF.

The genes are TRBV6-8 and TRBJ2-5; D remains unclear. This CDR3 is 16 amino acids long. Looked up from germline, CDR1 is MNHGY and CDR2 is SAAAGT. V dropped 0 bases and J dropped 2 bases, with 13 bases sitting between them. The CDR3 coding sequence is TGTGCCAGCAGTTACTCGATTGGGTACGGTCAAGAGACCCAGTACTTC. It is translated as CASSYSIGYGQETQYF.

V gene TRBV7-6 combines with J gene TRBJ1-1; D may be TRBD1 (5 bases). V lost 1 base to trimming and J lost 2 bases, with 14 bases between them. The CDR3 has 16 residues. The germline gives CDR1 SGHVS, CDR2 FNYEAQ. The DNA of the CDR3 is TGTGCCAGCAGCTTAGAAGACCGGGACTTAAACACTGAAGCTTTCTTT. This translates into CASSLEDRDLNTEAFF.

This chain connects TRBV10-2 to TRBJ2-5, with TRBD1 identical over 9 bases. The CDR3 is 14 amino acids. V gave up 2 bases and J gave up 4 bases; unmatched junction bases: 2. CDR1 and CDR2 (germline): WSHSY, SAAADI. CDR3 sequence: CASSEDRGGETQYF. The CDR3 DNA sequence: TGCGCCAGCAGTGAGGACAGGGGGGGAGAGACCCAGTACTTC.

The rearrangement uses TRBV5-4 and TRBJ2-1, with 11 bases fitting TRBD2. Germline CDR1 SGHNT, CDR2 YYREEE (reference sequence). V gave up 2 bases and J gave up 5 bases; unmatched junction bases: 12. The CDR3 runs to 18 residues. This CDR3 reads CASSLRSGRAGTHNEQFF. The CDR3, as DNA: TGTGCCAGCAGCTTACGTAGCGGGAGGGCCGGTACCCACAATGAGCAGTTCTTC.

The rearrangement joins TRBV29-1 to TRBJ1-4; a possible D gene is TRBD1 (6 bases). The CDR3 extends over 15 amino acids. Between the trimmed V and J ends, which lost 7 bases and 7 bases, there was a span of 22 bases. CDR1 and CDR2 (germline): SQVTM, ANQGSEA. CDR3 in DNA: TGCAGCGGAAGAACGAGGGACACCTCTGGTGAAAAACTGTTTTTT. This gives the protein CSGRTRDTSGEKLFF.

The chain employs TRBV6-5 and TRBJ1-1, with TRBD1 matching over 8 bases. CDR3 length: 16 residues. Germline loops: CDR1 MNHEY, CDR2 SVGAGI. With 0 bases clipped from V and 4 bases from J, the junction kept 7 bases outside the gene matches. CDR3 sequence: CASSYSGAGGGTEAFF. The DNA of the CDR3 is TGTGCCAGCAGTTACTCCGGGGCAGGGGGCGGCACTGAAGCTTTCTTT.

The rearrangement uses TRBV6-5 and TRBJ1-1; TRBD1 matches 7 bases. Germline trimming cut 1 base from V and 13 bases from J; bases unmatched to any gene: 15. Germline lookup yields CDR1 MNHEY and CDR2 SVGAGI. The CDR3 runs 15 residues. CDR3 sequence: CASSYFPDRVPVGFF. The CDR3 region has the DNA TGTGCCAGCAGTTACTTTCCCGACAGGGTCCCCGTTGGTTTCTTT.

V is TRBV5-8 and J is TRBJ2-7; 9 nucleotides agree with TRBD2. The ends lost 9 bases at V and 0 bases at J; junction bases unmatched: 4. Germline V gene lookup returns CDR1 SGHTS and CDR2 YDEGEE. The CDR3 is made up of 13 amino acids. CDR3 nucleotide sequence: TGTGCCATCCGTAGCGGGAGCTCCTACGAGCAGTACTTC. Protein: CAIRSGSSYEQYF.

CDR3 loop: CASSVVLDSLNEQFF. The CDR3 region has the DNA TGTGCCAGCAGCGTAGTTCTGGACAGCCTCAATGAGCAGTTCTTC. The genes are TRBV9 and TRBJ2-1; a possible D gene is TRBD1 (6 bases). This CDR3 comprises 15 residues. Germline V gene sequence: CDR1 SGDLS, CDR2 YYNGEE. V was pared by 0 bases and J by 6 bases, with 13 bases between.

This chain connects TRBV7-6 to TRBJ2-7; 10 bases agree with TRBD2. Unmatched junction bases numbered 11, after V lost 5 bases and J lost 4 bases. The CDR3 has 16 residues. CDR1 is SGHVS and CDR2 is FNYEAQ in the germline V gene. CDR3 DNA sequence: TGTGCCAGCAGCCCGGTAGCGGGAGGTGAAAAATACGAGCAGTACTTC. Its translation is CASSPVAGGEKYEQYF.

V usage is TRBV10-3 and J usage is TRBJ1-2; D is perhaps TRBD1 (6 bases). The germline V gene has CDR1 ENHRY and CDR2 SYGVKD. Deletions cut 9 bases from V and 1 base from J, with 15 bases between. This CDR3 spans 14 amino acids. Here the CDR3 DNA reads TGTGCCATTGGCCCAGGGGCCGGTAACTATGGCTACACCTTC. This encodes CAIGPGAGNYGYTF.

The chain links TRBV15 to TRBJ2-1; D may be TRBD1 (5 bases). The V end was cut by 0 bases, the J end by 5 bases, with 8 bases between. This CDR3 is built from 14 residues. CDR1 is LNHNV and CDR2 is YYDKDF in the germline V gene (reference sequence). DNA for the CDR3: TGTGCCACCAGCAGAGAACAGGACCACAATGAGCAGTTCTTC. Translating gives CATSREQDHNEQFF.

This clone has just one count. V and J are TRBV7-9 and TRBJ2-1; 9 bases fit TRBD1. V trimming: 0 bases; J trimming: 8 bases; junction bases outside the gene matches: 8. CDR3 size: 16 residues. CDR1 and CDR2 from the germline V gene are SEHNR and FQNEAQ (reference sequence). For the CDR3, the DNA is TGTGCCAGCAGCTTAGCCACACAGGGGGCTGAGGATGAGCAGTTCTTC. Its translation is CASSLATQGAEDEQFF.

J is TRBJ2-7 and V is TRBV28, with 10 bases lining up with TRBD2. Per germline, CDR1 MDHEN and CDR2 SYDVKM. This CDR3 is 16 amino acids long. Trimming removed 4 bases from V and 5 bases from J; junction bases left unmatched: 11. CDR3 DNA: TGTGCCAGCAGTTCCCCCTATGGGACTAGCGTCCACGAGCAGTACTTC. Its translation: CASSSPYGTSVHEQYF.

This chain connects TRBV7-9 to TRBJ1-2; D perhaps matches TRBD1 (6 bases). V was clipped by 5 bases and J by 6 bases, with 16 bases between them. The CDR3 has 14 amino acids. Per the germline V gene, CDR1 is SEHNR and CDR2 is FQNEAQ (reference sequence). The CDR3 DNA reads TGTGCCAGCAGCCTGGGGGCGGGTTCCGATGGCTACACCTTC. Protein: CASSLGAGSDGYTF.

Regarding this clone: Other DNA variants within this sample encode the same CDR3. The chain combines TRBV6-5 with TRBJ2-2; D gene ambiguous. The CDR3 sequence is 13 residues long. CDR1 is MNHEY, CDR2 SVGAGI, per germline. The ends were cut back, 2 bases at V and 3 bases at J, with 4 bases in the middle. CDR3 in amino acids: CASSYGYTGELFF. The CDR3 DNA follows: TGTGCCAGCAGTTACGGTTACACCGGGGAGCTGTTTTTT.

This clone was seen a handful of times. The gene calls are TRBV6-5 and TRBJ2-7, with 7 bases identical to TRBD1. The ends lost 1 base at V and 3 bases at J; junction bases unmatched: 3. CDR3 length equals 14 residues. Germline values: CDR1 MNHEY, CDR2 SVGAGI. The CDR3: CASSYWGQNYEQYF. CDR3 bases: TGTGCCAGCAGTTACTGGGGACAGAACTACGAGCAGTACTTC.